This is a list of T cell receptor beta chains from one sample in a study of Ad26.COV2.S vaccination and SARS-CoV-2 variants. The table came from immunoSEQ multiplex PCR; TCRdb's copy has only in-frame clones and leaves some out. The repertoire includes roughly 680,000 clones, approximately 88% of them detected once, and approximately 1.5% sits in the top ten. The source was peripheral blood, collected in a trial of Ad26.COV2.S vaccine versus placebo. The receptors come from a person between 18 and 65 years old who received the Ad26.COV2.S COVID-19 vaccine or a placebo. CDR3s include the opening cysteine and the closing phenylalanine or tryptophan. Each record gives: D gene, J gene, clone size, V gene, CDR3 protein, CDR3 DNA. The D gene is left open where the match is weak. Only part of the rows carry a size: once, few, many, or a class if the clone is expanded.

d_call: .
j_call: TRBJ2-4
clone_size: .
v_call: TRBV6-2/TRBV6-3
cdr3_aa: CASSLVGRIQYF
cdr3_nt: TGTGCCAGCAGTTTGGTGGGTCGCATTCAGTACTTC

d_call: .
j_call: TRBJ1-4
clone_size: .
v_call: TRBV18
cdr3_aa: CASSPSGGGANEKLFF
cdr3_nt: TGTGCCAGCTCACCGAGCGGCGGCGGGGCTAATGAAAAACTGTTTTTT

d_call: .
j_call: TRBJ2-7
clone_size: .
v_call: TRBV5-4
cdr3_aa: CASSRHGDYEQYF
cdr3_nt: TGTGCCAGCAGCCGACACGGAGACTACGAGCAGTACTTC

d_call: .
j_call: TRBJ2-1
clone_size: .
v_call: TRBV30
cdr3_aa: CAWSVQGNEQFF
cdr3_nt: TGTGCCTGGAGTGTCCAGGGGAATGAGCAGTTCTTC

d_call: .
j_call: TRBJ1-2
clone_size: few
v_call: TRBV5-4
cdr3_aa: CASSFEPNYGYTF
cdr3_nt: TGTGCCAGCAGCTTTGAACCTAACTATGGCTACACCTTC

d_call: .
j_call: TRBJ2-7
clone_size: .
v_call: TRBV6-5
cdr3_aa: CASSYSTLKGYEQYF
cdr3_nt: TGTGCCAGCAGTTACTCGACCCTTAAGGGGTACGAGCAGTACTTC

d_call: .
j_call: TRBJ2-5
clone_size: .
v_call: TRBV5-1
cdr3_aa: CASSSAGLAEETQYF
cdr3_nt: TGCGCCAGCAGCAGCGCAGGGCTGGCCGAGGAGACCCAGTACTTC

d_call: .
j_call: TRBJ2-3
clone_size: .
v_call: TRBV29-1
cdr3_aa: CSVEGINTDTQYF
cdr3_nt: TGCAGCGTTGAAGGGATAAACACAGATACGCAGTATTTT

d_call: TRBD1
j_call: TRBJ1-2
clone_size: .
v_call: TRBV7-2
cdr3_aa: CASSITGGVGYTF
cdr3_nt: TGTGCCAGCAGCATTACAGGGGGCGTTGGCTACACCTTC

d_call: .
j_call: TRBJ2-5
clone_size: .
v_call: TRBV5-1
cdr3_aa: CASSLGGLKETQYF
cdr3_nt: TGCGCCAGCAGCTTGGGCGGACTCAAAGAGACCCAGTACTTC

d_call: .
j_call: TRBJ2-7
clone_size: .
v_call: TRBV7-8
cdr3_aa: CASSLIRIGSEQYF
cdr3_nt: TGTGCCAGCAGCTTAATAAGAATTGGGTCCGAGCAGTACTTC

d_call: .
j_call: TRBJ1-6
clone_size: .
v_call: TRBV7-8
cdr3_aa: CASSAQPTGPYNSPLHF
cdr3_nt: TGTGCCAGCAGCGCCCAGCCGACAGGCCCCTATAATTCACCCCTCCACTTT

d_call: .
j_call: TRBJ1-3
clone_size: .
v_call: TRBV2
cdr3_aa: CASSEDSFSGNTIYF
cdr3_nt: TGTGCCAGCAGTGAAGACAGCTTCTCTGGAAACACCATATATTTT

d_call: TRBD2
j_call: TRBJ2-1
clone_size: .
v_call: TRBV24-1
cdr3_aa: CATSDLAGEQFF
cdr3_nt: TGTGCCACCAGTGATCTAGCGGGCGAGCAGTTCTTC

d_call: .
j_call: TRBJ1-1
clone_size: few
v_call: TRBV10-3
cdr3_aa: CAISELLNTEAFF
cdr3_nt: TGTGCCATCAGTGAACTATTGAACACTGAAGCTTTCTTT

d_call: TRBD2
j_call: TRBJ2-5
clone_size: .
v_call: TRBV14
cdr3_aa: CASSQGVGGFQETQYF
cdr3_nt: TGTGCCAGCAGCCAAGGGGTCGGGGGGTTTCAAGAGACCCAGTACTTC

d_call: TRBD2
j_call: TRBJ2-7
clone_size: once
v_call: TRBV10-1
cdr3_aa: CASSESFPGLAGVLHEQYF
cdr3_nt: TGCGCCAGCAGTGAGTCTTTCCCCGGACTAGCGGGAGTATTGCACGAGCAGTACTTC

d_call: TRBD1
j_call: TRBJ2-3
clone_size: .
v_call: TRBV18
cdr3_aa: CASSPGQGEQYF
cdr3_nt: TGTGCCAGCTCACCGGGACAGGGTGAGCAGTATTTT

d_call: .
j_call: TRBJ1-2
clone_size: .
v_call: TRBV30
cdr3_aa: CAWSALIPNGYTF
cdr3_nt: TGTGCCTGGAGTGCCCTGATACCGAATGGCTACACCTTC

d_call: .
j_call: TRBJ2-7
clone_size: few
v_call: TRBV7-9
cdr3_aa: CASSTFTEQYF
cdr3_nt: TGTGCCAGCAGCACCTTTACGGAGCAGTACTTC

d_call: TRBD1
j_call: TRBJ1-2
clone_size: few
v_call: TRBV4-2
cdr3_aa: CAASPEGQTNYGYTF
cdr3_nt: TGTGCAGCGAGTCCCGAGGGACAGACCAACTATGGCTACACCTTC

d_call: TRBD2
j_call: TRBJ2-7
clone_size: .
v_call: TRBV18
cdr3_aa: CASSPSPAGAYEQYF
cdr3_nt: TGTGCCAGCTCACCAAGTCCAGCGGGGGCCTACGAGCAGTACTTC

d_call: TRBD1
j_call: TRBJ2-7
clone_size: once
v_call: TRBV7-6
cdr3_aa: CASSPARTGPFYEQYF
cdr3_nt: TGTGCCAGCAGCCCCGCCCGGACAGGGCCCTTCTACGAGCAGTACTTC

d_call: .
j_call: TRBJ2-1
clone_size: .
v_call: TRBV18
cdr3_aa: CASSPPTGGEQFF
cdr3_nt: TGTGCCAGCTCACCACCAACGGGCGGGGAGCAGTTCTTC

d_call: .
j_call: TRBJ2-7
clone_size: .
v_call: TRBV7-9
cdr3_aa: CASTVIADSGAEQYF
cdr3_nt: TGTGCCAGCACTGTAATCGCCGACTCAGGGGCCGAGCAGTACTTC

d_call: TRBD2
j_call: TRBJ2-2
clone_size: .
v_call: TRBV10-1
cdr3_aa: CASSSSGLNTGELFF
cdr3_nt: TGCGCCAGCAGCTCTAGCGGGCTGAACACCGGGGAGCTGTTTTTT

d_call: .
j_call: TRBJ2-1
clone_size: .
v_call: TRBV14
cdr3_aa: CASSQVRVTSYNEQFF
cdr3_nt: TGTGCCAGCAGCCAAGTCCGTGTCACCTCCTACAATGAGCAGTTCTTC

d_call: .
j_call: TRBJ1-2
clone_size: .
v_call: TRBV25-1
cdr3_aa: CASEGTTNYGYTF
cdr3_nt: TGTGCCTCTGAGGGGACTACTAACTATGGCTACACCTTC

d_call: .
j_call: TRBJ2-7
clone_size: once
v_call: TRBV10-3
cdr3_aa: CAISDSEESAYEQYF
cdr3_nt: TGTGCCATCAGTGACTCGGAGGAATCTGCATACGAGCAGTACTTC

d_call: TRBD1
j_call: TRBJ1-2
clone_size: .
v_call: TRBV11-2
cdr3_aa: CASSLTPGQAYGYTF
cdr3_nt: TGTGCCAGCAGCTTAACTCCGGGACAGGCTTATGGCTACACCTTC

d_call: TRBD1
j_call: TRBJ1-2
clone_size: .
v_call: TRBV10-3
cdr3_aa: CAAGQGVGGYTF
cdr3_nt: TGTGCCGCCGGACAGGGGGTAGGAGGCTACACCTTC

d_call: TRBD2
j_call: TRBJ2-7
clone_size: .
v_call: TRBV5-1
cdr3_aa: CASSLLGLATYEQYF
cdr3_nt: TGCGCCAGCAGCTTGCTGGGACTAGCGACCTACGAGCAGTACTTC

d_call: .
j_call: TRBJ1-2
clone_size: .
v_call: TRBV29-1
cdr3_aa: CSAVIDLQGYTF
cdr3_nt: TGCAGCGCCGTCATAGACCTCCAAGGCTACACCTTC

d_call: TRBD2
j_call: TRBJ2-1
clone_size: .
v_call: TRBV9
cdr3_aa: CASSSGLAGGGQFF
cdr3_nt: TGTGCCAGCAGCTCGGGACTAGCGGGAGGGGGGCAGTTCTTC

d_call: TRBD1
j_call: TRBJ2-2
clone_size: .
v_call: TRBV9
cdr3_aa: CASSVARQGASGELFF
cdr3_nt: TGTGCCAGCAGCGTAGCCAGACAGGGGGCGTCCGGGGAGCTGTTTTTT

d_call: .
j_call: TRBJ1-5
clone_size: .
v_call: TRBV2
cdr3_aa: CASSEASYSNQPQHF
cdr3_nt: TGTGCCAGCAGTGAGGCAAGTTATAGCAATCAGCCCCAGCATTTT

d_call: TRBD1
j_call: TRBJ2-2
clone_size: .
v_call: TRBV18
cdr3_aa: CASSRGTENTGELFF
cdr3_nt: TGTGCCAGCTCACGTGGGACAGAGAACACCGGGGAGCTGTTTTTT

d_call: TRBD1
j_call: TRBJ1-4
clone_size: .
v_call: TRBV19
cdr3_aa: CASSIGTGTANEKLFF
cdr3_nt: TGTGCCAGTAGTATAGGCACCGGGACAGCTAATGAAAAACTGTTTTTT

d_call: .
j_call: TRBJ1-5
clone_size: few
v_call: TRBV19
cdr3_aa: CASRPTDDSNQPQHF
cdr3_nt: TGTGCCAGTAGGCCTACAGACGATAGCAATCAGCCCCAGCATTTT

d_call: TRBD1
j_call: TRBJ1-6
clone_size: .
v_call: TRBV27
cdr3_aa: CASSSDRGSGSPLHF
cdr3_nt: TGTGCCAGCAGTTCAGACAGGGGGTCCGGTTCACCCCTCCACTTT

d_call: TRBD1
j_call: TRBJ1-5
clone_size: few
v_call: TRBV30
cdr3_aa: CAWSRDRGDQPQHF
cdr3_nt: TGTGCCTGGAGTCGGGACAGGGGGGATCAGCCCCAGCATTTT

d_call: .
j_call: TRBJ2-7
clone_size: .
v_call: TRBV6-5
cdr3_aa: CASSYSNRAFWDEQYF
cdr3_nt: TGTGCCAGCAGTTACTCGAACAGGGCGTTTTGGGACGAGCAGTACTTC

d_call: TRBD2
j_call: TRBJ2-5
clone_size: .
v_call: TRBV2
cdr3_aa: CAGASGGETQYF
cdr3_nt: TGTGCCGGGGCCAGCGGGGGAGAGACCCAGTACTTC

d_call: TRBD2
j_call: TRBJ2-1
clone_size: .
v_call: TRBV7-9
cdr3_aa: CAVGGLADYNEQFF
cdr3_nt: TGTGCCGTCGGGGGACTAGCGGATTACAATGAGCAGTTCTTC

d_call: .
j_call: TRBJ1-2
clone_size: .
v_call: TRBV7-9
cdr3_aa: CASSPDGSYGYTF
cdr3_nt: TGTGCCAGCAGTCCAGACGGCAGCTATGGCTACACCTTC

d_call: .
j_call: TRBJ2-5
clone_size: .
v_call: TRBV6-5
cdr3_aa: CASSYYPGVGETQYF
cdr3_nt: TGTGCCAGCAGTTACTATCCAGGGGTAGGAGAGACCCAGTACTTC

d_call: .
j_call: TRBJ1-1
clone_size: .
v_call: TRBV9
cdr3_aa: CASSVTGTVSSEAFF
cdr3_nt: TGTGCCAGCAGCGTAACCGGGACCGTAAGCAGTGAAGCTTTCTTT

d_call: TRBD2
j_call: TRBJ2-1
clone_size: .
v_call: TRBV5-4
cdr3_aa: CASSPTLRERGNEQFF
cdr3_nt: TGTGCCAGCAGCCCAACCTTGCGGGAGCGGGGGAATGAGCAGTTCTTC

d_call: .
j_call: TRBJ1-1
clone_size: .
v_call: TRBV6-5
cdr3_aa: CASQGSTEAFF
cdr3_nt: TGTGCCAGCCAGGGGAGCACTGAAGCTTTCTTT

d_call: .
j_call: TRBJ2-6
clone_size: .
v_call: TRBV9
cdr3_aa: CASSVGLGLSLSGANVLTF
cdr3_nt: TGTGCCAGCAGCGTAGGGCTGGGGTTGTCGCTCTCTGGGGCCAACGTCCTGACTTTC

d_call: TRBD1
j_call: TRBJ1-4
clone_size: .
v_call: TRBV29-1
cdr3_aa: CSVPTGARDEKLFF
cdr3_nt: TGCAGCGTTCCAACAGGGGCCAGGGATGAAAAACTGTTTTTT

d_call: TRBD2
j_call: TRBJ2-3
clone_size: .
v_call: TRBV10-3
cdr3_aa: CAINDNPGTSPTDTQYF
cdr3_nt: TGTGCCATCAATGACAACCCCGGGACTAGTCCAACGGATACGCAGTATTTT

d_call: TRBD2
j_call: TRBJ2-1
clone_size: .
v_call: TRBV6-5
cdr3_aa: CASSYGTSGQGEQFF
cdr3_nt: TGTGCCAGCAGTTACGGGACTAGCGGCCAAGGAGAGCAGTTCTTC

d_call: TRBD1
j_call: TRBJ2-1
clone_size: .
v_call: TRBV6-5
cdr3_aa: CASRSGTGVFNEQFF
cdr3_nt: TGTGCCAGCAGGAGCGGGACAGGGGTTTTCAATGAGCAGTTCTTC

d_call: .
j_call: TRBJ2-1
clone_size: .
v_call: TRBV11-3
cdr3_aa: CASSLDGGNEQFF
cdr3_nt: TGTGCCAGCAGCTTAGATGGGGGCAATGAGCAGTTCTTC

d_call: .
j_call: TRBJ2-1
clone_size: .
v_call: TRBV7-9
cdr3_aa: CASSLLAENEQFF
cdr3_nt: TGTGCCAGCAGTTTACTAGCCGAGAATGAGCAGTTCTTC

d_call: .
j_call: TRBJ2-5
clone_size: .
v_call: TRBV5-1
cdr3_aa: CASSLAPGWGQETQYF
cdr3_nt: TGCGCCAGCAGCTTGGCCCCAGGGTGGGGCCAAGAGACCCAGTACTTC